This T cell receptor (beta chain) was sequenced for a study of blood T cells in healthy people across ages. This clonotype was seen a few times. Its antigen is still unknown. A sample-barcoded 5' primer and a J-beta primer mix were used in a second PCR of roughly 7 to 12 cycles. TCRdb redid the calling of the 5' RACE reads with MiXCR, one entry per CDR3 protein. The sample carries around 940,000 distinct CDR3 sequences, just over 50% recorded once. The V gene end was trimmed by 10 bases and the J gene end by 0 bases; junction bases not matched to a gene: 4. This CDR3 spans 13 amino acids. Germline assignment: CDR1 MDHEN and CDR2 SYDVKM. The individuals who served as donors were healthy Caucasians living in Russia, aged roughly 6 to 90. Regarding the study as a whole: The study regarded diversity estimates from one million T cells as underestimates. With naive T cell percentage, TCR beta diversity showed a strong correlation.

The chain joins TRBV28 to TRBJ2-5, with TRBD2 matching over 8 bases. The sample comprised blood. The source of this sequence is a woman aged 55-70 years in good health. CDR3 amino acids: CATASGYQETQYF. In nucleotides, the CDR3 is TGTGCCACGGCTAGCGGGTACCAAGAGACCCAGTACTTC.